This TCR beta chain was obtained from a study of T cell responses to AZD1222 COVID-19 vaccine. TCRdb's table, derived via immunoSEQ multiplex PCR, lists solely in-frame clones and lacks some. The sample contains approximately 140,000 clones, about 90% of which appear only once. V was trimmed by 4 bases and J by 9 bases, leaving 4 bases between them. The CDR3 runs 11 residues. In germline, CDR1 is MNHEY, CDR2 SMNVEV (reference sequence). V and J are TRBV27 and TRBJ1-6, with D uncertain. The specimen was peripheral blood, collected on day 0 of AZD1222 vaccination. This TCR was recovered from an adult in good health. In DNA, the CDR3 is TGTGCCAGCAGTTCCTCTTCACCCCTCCACTTT. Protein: CASSSSSPLHF.